Listed here is a single TCR beta chain. Its antigen is not known. The data were obtained in a study of T cell responses to AZD1222 COVID-19 vaccine. Background on the study: Timing groups of about 4 and about 12 weeks for second doses were pooled. Study outcomes and limitations: Possibly, clonal diversity was underestimated; donors were largely white British and included more females. Every sample of the repertoires postdated the peak T cell response. Nearly half of spike-specific TCRs reportedly target unmutated variant regions.

TCRdb keeps only in-frame clones here, not all; method: immunoSEQ multiplex PCR. The sample shows approximately 180,000 clones, 85% to 95% of them seen only once. The sequencing used peripheral blood, collected on day 0 of AZD1222 vaccination. The TCR comes from an adult in good health.

The CDR3 DNA is TGTGCCAGCAGTCCAGGGTACGGCTACACCTTC. Translation: CASSPGYGYTF. V gene TRBV6-6 combines with J gene TRBJ1-2, with D possibly matching TRBD1 (5 bases). V was shortened by 5 bases and J by 8 bases, with 9 bases between the two germline ends. The CDR3 totals 11 residues. Per the germline V gene, CDR1 is MNHNY and CDR2 is SVGAGI (reference sequence).